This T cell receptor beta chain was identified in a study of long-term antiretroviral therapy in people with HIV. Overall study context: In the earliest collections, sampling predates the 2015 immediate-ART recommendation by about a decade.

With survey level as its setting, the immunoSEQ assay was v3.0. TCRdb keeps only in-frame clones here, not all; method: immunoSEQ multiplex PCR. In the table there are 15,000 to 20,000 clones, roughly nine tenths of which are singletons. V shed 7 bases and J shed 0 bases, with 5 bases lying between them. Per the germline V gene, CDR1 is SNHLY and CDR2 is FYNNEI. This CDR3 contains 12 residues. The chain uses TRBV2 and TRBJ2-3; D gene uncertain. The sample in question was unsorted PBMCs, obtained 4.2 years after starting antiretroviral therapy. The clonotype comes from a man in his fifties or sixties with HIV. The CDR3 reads CASTPSTDTQYF. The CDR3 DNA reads TGTGCCAGCACCCCCAGCACAGATACGCAGTATTTT. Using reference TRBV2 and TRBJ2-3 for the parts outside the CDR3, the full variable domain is EPEVTQTPSHQVTQMGQEVILRCVPISNHLYFYWYRQILGQKVEFLVSFYNNEISEKSEIFDDQFSVERPDGSNFTLKIRSTKLEDSAMYFCASTPSTDTQYFGPGTRLTVL.